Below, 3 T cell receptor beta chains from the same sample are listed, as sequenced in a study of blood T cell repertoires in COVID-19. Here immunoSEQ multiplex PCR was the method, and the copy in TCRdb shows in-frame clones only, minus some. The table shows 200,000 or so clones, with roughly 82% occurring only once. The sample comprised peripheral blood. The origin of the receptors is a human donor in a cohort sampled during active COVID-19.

The CDR3 sequence: CASSSRTGYEQYF. CDR3 nucleotide sequence: TGCGCCAGCAGCTCCCGGACAGGTTACGAGCAGTACTTC. The chain is built from TRBV5-1 and TRBJ2-7; 7 nucleotides agree with TRBD1. V lost 3 bases and J lost 4; bases outside the gene matches: 4. Per germline, CDR1 SGHRS and CDR2 YFSETQ. The CDR3 has 13 residues.

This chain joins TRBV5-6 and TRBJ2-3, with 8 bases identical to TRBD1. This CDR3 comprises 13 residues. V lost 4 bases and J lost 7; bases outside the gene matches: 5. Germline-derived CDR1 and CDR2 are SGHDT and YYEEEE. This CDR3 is CASSVGQGNTQYF. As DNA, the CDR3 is TGTGCCAGCAGCGTCGGACAGGGAAATACGCAGTATTTT.

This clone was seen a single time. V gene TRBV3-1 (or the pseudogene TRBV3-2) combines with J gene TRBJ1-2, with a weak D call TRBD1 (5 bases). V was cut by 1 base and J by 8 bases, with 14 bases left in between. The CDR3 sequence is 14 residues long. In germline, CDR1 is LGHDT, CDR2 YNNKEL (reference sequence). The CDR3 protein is CASSQGQGGWGYTF. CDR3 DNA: TGTGCCAGCAGCCAAGGGCAGGGCGGATGGGGCTACACCTTC.